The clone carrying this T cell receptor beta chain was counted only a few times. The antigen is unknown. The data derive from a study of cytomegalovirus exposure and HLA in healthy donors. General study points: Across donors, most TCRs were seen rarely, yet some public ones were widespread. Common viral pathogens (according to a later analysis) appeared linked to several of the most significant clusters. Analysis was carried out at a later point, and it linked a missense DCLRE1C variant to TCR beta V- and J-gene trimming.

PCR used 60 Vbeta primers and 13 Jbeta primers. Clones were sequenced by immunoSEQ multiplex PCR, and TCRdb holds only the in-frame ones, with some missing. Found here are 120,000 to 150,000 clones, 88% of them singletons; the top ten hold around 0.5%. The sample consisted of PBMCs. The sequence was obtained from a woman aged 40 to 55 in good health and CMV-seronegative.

CDR3 residues: CASSFLSGANVLTF. The CDR3 region has the DNA TGTGCCAGCAGCTTCCTATCCGGGGCCAACGTCCTGACTTTC. V usage is TRBV7-9 and J usage is TRBJ2-6; no firm D call. The CDR3 totals 14 residues. Germline V gives CDR1 SEHNR, CDR2 FQNEAQ (reference sequence). The V end was cut by 3 bases, the J end by 4 bases, with 7 bases between.